This T cell receptor (beta chain) was obtained from a study of cytomegalovirus exposure and HLA in healthy donors. Points on this clone: Its antigen is not identified. One end of the junction varies from germline; a read error may be responsible.

Points from the study as a whole: One cluster of highly shared sequence variants probably arose as a sequencing artifact. Association with HLA alleles at 0.05 false discovery rate was found for about 17,000 TCR beta sequences in a later analysis.

Looked up from germline, CDR1 is SGDLS and CDR2 is YYNGEE. The length of the CDR3 is 13 residues. PCR used 60 Vbeta primers and 13 Jbeta primers. TCRdb's copy holds only in-frame clones and misses some; the assay was immunoSEQ multiplex PCR. The table lists over 150,000 clones, 60% to 85% of them singletons. The chain is built from TRBV9 and TRBJ1-1; D is unclear. The sequenced material came from PBMCs. The TCR was taken from a man aged 30 to 39 in good health and CMV-seropositive. CDR3 sequence (DNA): TGTGCCGGCAGCGTAGGGAGGAGGACTGAAGCTTTCTTT. Its translation is CAGSVGRRTEAFF.